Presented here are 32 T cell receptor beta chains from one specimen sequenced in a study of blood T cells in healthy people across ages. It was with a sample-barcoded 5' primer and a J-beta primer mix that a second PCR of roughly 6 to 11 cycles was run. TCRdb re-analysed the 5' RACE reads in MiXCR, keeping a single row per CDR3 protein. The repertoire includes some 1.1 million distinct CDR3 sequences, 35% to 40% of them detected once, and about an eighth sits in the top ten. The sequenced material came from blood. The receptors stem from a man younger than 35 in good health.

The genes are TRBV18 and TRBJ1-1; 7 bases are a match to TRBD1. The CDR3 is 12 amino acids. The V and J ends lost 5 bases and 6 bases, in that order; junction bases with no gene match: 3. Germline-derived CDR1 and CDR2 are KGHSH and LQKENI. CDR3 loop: CASSKTGSEAFF. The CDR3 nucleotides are TGTGCCAGCTCAAAGACAGGGTCTGAAGCTTTCTTT.

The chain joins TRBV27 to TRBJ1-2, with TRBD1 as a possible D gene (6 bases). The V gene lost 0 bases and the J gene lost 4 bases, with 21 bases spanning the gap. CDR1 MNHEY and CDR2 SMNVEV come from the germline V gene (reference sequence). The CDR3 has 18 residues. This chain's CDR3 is CASSLSRVFADSTYGYTF. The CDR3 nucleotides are TGTGCCAGCAGTTTATCTCGTGTCTTTGCGGACAGTACCTATGGCTACACCTTC.

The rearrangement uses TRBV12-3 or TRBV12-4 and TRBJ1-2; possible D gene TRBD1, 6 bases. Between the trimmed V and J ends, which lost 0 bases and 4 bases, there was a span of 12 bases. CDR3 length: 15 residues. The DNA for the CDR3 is TGTGCCAGCAGTTTAGCGCCGACAGGTTCCTATGGCTACACCTTC. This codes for CASSLAPTGSYGYTF.

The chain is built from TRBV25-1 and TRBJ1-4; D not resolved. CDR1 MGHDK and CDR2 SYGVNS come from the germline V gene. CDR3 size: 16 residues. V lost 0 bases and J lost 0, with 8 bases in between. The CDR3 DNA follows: TGTGCCAGCAGTGAATATCCCGAGGCAACTAATGAAAAACTGTTTTTT. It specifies CASSEYPEATNEKLFF.

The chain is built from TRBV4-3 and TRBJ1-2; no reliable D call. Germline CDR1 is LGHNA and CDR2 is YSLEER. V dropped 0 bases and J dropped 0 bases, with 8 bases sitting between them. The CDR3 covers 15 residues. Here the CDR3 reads CASSQEVVTNYGYTF. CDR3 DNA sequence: TGCGCCAGCAGCCAAGAAGTTGTAACTAACTATGGCTACACCTTC.

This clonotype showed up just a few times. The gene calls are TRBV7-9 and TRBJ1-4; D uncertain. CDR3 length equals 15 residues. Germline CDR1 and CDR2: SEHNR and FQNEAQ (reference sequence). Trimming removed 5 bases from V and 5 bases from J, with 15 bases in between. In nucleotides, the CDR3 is TGTGCCAGCAGCGTACCGGGCGCCGTGAATGAAAAACTGTTTTTT. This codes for CASSVPGAVNEKLFF.

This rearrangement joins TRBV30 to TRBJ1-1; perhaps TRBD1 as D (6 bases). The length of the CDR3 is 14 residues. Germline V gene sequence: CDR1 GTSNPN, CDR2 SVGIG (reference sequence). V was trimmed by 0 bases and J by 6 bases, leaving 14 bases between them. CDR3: CAWSVGATGAEAFF. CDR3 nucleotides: TGTGCCTGGAGTGTGGGGGCAACCGGCGCTGAAGCTTTCTTT.

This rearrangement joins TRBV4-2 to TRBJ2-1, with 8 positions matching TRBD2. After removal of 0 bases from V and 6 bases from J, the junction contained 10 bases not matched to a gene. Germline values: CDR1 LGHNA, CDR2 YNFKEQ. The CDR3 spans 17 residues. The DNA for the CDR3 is TGTGCCAGCAGCCAAGATCAAGAACTAGCGGAACTCAATGAGCAGTTCTTC. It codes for CASSQDQELAELNEQFF.

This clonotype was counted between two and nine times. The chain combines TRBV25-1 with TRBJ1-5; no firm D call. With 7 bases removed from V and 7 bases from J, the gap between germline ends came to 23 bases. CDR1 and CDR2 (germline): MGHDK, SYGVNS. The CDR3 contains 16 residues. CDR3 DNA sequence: TGTGCCAGCAACGAAGGTGGGCGGTCCTGGAAACAGCCCCAGCATTTT. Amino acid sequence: CASNEGGRSWKQPQHF.

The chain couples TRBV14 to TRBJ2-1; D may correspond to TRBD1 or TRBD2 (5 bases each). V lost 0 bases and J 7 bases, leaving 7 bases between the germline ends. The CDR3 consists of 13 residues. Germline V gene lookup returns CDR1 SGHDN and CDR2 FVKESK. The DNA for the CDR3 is TGTGCCAGCAGCCAAGAATGGGGGAATGAGCAGTTCTTC. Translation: CASSQEWGNEQFF.

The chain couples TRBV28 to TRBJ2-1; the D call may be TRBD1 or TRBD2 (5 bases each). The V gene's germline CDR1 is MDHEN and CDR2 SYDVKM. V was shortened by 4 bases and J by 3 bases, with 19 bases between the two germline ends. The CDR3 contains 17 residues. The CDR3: CASSSTSLSGSYNEQFF. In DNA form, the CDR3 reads TGTGCCAGCAGTTCTACATCTCTGTCAGGGAGCTACAATGAGCAGTTCTTC. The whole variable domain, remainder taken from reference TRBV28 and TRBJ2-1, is DVKVTQSSRYLVKRTGEKVFLECVQDMDHENMFWYRQDPGLGLRLIYFSYDVKMKEKGDIPEGYSVSREKKERFSLILESASTNQTSMYLCASSSTSLSGSYNEQFFGPGTRLTVL.

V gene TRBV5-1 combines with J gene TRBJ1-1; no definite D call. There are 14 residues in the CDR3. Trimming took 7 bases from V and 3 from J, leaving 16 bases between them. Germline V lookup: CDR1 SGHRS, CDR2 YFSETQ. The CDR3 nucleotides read TGCGCCAGCCGAGGTACAGATGGGTACACTGAAGCTTTCTTT. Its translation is CASRGTDGYTEAFF.

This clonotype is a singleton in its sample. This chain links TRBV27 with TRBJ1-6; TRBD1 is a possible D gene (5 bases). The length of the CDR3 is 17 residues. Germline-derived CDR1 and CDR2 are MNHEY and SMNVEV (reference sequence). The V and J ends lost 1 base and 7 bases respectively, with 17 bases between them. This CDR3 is CASSLWARDGGNSPLHF. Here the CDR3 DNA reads TGTGCCAGCAGTTTATGGGCGCGGGACGGCGGGAATTCACCCCTCCACTTT.

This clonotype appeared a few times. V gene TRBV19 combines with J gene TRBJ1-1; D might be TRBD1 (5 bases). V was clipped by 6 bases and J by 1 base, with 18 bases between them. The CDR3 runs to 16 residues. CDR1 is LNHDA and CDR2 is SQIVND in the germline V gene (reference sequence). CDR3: CASSPFGGGSNTEAFF. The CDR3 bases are TGTGCCAGTAGCCCGTTCGGGGGGGGTTCGAACACTGAAGCTTTCTTT.

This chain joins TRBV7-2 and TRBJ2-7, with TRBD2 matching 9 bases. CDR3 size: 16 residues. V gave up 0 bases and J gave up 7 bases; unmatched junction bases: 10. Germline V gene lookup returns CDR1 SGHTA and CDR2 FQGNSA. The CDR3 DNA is TGTGCCAGCAGCTTAGCGGCTAGCGGGACCTACAATGAGCAGTACTTC. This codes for CASSLAASGTYNEQYF.

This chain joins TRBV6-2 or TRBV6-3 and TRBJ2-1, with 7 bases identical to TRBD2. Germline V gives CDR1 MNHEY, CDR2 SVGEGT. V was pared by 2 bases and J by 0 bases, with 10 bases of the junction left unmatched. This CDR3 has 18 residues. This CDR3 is CASSYPLAGVRSYNEQFF. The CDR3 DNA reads TGTGCCAGCAGTTACCCCCTCGCGGGGGTTCGCTCCTACAATGAGCAGTTCTTC.

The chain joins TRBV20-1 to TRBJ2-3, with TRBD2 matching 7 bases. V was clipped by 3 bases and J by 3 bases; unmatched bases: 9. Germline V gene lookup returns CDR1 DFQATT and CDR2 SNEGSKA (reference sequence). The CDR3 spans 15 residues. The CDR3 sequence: CSARRLAPVTDTQYF. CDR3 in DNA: TGCAGTGCTAGGCGACTAGCCCCCGTGACAGATACGCAGTATTTT.

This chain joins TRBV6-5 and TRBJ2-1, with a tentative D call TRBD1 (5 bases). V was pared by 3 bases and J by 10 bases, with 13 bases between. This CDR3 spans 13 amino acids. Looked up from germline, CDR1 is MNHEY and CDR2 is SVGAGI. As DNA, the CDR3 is TGTGCCAGCAGTTATAATATCAGGGAAGAGCAGTTCTTC. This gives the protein CASSYNIREEQFF.

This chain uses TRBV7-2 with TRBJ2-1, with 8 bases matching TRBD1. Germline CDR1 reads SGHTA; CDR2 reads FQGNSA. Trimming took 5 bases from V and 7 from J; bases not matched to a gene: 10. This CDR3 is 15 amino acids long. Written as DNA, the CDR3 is TGTGCCAGCAGCCCCAAGCAGGGGGCCTGGAATGAGCAGTTCTTC. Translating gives CASSPKQGAWNEQFF.

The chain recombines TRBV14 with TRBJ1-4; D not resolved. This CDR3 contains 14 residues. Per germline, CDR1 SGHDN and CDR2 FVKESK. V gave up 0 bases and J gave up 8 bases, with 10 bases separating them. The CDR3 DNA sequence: TGTGCCAGCAGCCAAGACGATTTGACGGAAAAACTGTTTTTT. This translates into CASSQDDLTEKLFF. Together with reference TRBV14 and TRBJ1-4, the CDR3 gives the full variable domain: EAGVTQFPSHSVIEKGQTVTLRCDPISGHDNLYWYRRVMGKEIKFLLHFVKESKQDESGMPNNRFLAERTGGTYSTLKVQPAELEDSGVYFCASSQDDLTEKLFFGSGTQLSVL.

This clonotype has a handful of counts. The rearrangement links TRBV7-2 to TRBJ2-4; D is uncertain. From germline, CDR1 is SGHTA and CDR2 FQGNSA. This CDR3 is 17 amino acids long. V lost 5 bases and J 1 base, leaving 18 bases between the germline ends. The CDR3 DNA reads TGTGCCAGCAGCCCGGTTGTAGGAGCCCTGGCCAAAAACATTCAGTACTTC. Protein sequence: CASSPVVGALAKNIQYF.

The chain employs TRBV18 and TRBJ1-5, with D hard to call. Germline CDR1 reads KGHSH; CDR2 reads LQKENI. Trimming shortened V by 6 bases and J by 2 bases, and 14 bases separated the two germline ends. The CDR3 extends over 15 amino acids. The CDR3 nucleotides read TGTGCCAGCTCCTCCGGTCTCGGGGGCAATCAGCCCCAGCATTTT. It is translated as CASSSGLGGNQPQHF.

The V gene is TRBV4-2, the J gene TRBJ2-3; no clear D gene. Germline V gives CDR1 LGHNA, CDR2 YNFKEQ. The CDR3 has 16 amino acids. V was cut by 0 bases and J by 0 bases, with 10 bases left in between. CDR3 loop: CASSQEGLSSTDTQYF. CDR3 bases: TGTGCCAGCAGCCAAGAGGGCTTGTCTAGCACAGATACGCAGTATTTT.

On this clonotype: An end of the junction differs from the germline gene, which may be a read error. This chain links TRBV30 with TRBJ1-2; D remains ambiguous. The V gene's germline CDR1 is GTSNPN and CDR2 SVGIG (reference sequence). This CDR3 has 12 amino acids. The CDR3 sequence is CVWSVGSYGYTF. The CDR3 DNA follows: TGTGTCTGGAGTGTAGGATCTTATGGCTACACCTTC.

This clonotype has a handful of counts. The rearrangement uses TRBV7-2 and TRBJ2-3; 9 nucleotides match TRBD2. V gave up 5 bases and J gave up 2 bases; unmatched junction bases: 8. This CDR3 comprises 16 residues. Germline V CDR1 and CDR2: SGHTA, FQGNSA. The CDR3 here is CASSPNPSGVTDTQYF. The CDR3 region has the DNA TGTGCCAGCAGCCCCAACCCTAGCGGGGTCACAGATACGCAGTATTTT.

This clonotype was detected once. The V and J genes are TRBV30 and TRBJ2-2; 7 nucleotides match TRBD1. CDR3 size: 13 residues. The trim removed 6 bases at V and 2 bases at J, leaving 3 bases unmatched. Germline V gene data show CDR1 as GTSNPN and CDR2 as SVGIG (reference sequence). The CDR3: CACRDRNTGELFF. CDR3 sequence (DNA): TGTGCCTGTCGGGACAGAAACACCGGGGAGCTGTTTTTT.

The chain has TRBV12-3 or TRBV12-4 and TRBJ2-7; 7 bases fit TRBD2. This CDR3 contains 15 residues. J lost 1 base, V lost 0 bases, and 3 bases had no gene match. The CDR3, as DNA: TGTGCCAGCAGTTTAGCGGCGGGGGTTTCCTACGAGCAGTACTTC. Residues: CASSLAAGVSYEQYF.

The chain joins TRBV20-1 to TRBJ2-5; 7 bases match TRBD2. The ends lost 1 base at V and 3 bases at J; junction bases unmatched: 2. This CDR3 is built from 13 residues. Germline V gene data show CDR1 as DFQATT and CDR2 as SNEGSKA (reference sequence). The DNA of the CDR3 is TGCAGTGCTAGAGGGCTAGCGGAAGAGACCCAGTACTTC. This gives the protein CSARGLAEETQYF.

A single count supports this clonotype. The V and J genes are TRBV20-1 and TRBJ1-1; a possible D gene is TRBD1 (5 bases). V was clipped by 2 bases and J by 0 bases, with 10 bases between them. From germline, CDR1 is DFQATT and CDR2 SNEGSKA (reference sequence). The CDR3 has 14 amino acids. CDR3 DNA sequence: TGCAGTGCTAGATTGGCAGGGATGAACACTGAAGCTTTCTTT. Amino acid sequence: CSARLAGMNTEAFF.

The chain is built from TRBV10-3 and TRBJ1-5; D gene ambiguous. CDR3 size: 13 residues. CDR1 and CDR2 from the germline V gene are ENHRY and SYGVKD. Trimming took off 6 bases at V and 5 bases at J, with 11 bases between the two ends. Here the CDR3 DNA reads TGTGCCATCAGCGCCGATGACCATCAGCCCCAGCATTTT. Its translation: CAISADDHQPQHF.

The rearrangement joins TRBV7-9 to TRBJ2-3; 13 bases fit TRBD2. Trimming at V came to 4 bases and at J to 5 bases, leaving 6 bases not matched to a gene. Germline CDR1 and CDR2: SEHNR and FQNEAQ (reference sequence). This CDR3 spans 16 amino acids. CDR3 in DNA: TGTGCCAGCAGCTCCACTAGCGGGGGGGTCAGAGATACGCAGTATTTT. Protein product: CASSSTSGGVRDTQYF.

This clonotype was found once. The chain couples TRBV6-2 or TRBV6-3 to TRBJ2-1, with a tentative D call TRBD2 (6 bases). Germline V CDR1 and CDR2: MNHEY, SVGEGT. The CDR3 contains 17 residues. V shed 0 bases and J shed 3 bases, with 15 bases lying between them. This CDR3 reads CASSYSPPGGVYNEQFF. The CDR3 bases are TGTGCCAGCAGTTACTCGCCCCCCGGGGGAGTCTACAATGAGCAGTTCTTC.